Sequencing of this TCR beta chain was carried out in a study of blood T cell repertoires in COVID-19. Per germline, CDR1 SGDLS and CDR2 YYNGEE. This CDR3 contains 16 residues. V was clipped by 4 bases and J by 4 bases; unmatched bases: 9. In the authors' methods: Nucleated cell counts were estimated from reference gene primer amplification. Repertoires were generated with immunoSEQ multiplex PCR, while TCRdb's copy carries only in-frame clones and drops some. V, J and clone size reflect that table, while D and trimming were determined from the DNA. The sample contains a few hundred thousand clones, 75% to 85% of which appear only once.

The rearrangement links TRBV9 to TRBJ1-4, with TRBD1 matching 8 bases. The receptor comes from a human donor in a cohort sampled during active COVID-19. Sequencing was carried out using peripheral blood. CDR3 region: CASSPLGQGLNEKLFF. CDR3 sequence (DNA): TGTGCCAGCAGCCCGCTCGGACAGGGCCTTAATGAAAAACTGTTTTTT.